These T cell receptor beta chains were read from a single sample in a study of blood T cell repertoires in COVID-19. This table comes from immunoSEQ multiplex PCR, and its TCRdb copy is limited to in-frame clones, with some not included. This sample has approximately 200,000 clones, with roughly 80% found just once. The sequencing input was PBMCs or T cells enriched from blood (not recorded which). The receptors were gathered from a woman in her thirties or forties with acute COVID-19. CDR3s include the opening cysteine and the closing phenylalanine or tryptophan. A clone size is listed for some rows: how often the clone was seen (once, few, many), or a class if it is expanded.

v_call | clone_size | cdr3_aa
TRBV19 | NA | CASSSQVNTEAFF
TRBV11-2 | NA | CASSLVAGAPNEQFF
TRBV7-2 | NA | CASSLDSATNEKLFF
TRBV7-6 | NA | CASSPTSGPTYEQYF
TRBV27 | NA | CASATGVGSYGYTF
TRBV11-1 | NA | CASSRDRGYEQYF
TRBV21-1 | NA | CASSNPLSRQVNSPLHF
TRBV29-1 | NA | CSVEFGGRRGYTF
TRBV2 | few | CASSTGGLAGYLSYEQYF
TRBV11-2 | NA | CASSFNRGKNTEAFF
TRBV7-2 | NA | CASSDPGTGDRHTEAFF
TRBV5-4 | NA | CASSSTQGESGNTVYF
TRBV7-6 | NA | CASSPQTGTFGYEQYF
TRBV27 | NA | CASSSGTGKDTQYF
TRBV9 | NA | CASSVGGGGNTIYF
TRBV27 | NA | CASSFTGNYGYTF
TRBV7-8 | NA | CASNRGQGRLGGYTF
TRBV30 | once | CAWSSGKESHEQYF
TRBV2 | NA | CASSDFSTSGVYNEQFF
TRBV6-5 | NA | CASIFRGGEGSEQYF
TRBV28 | NA | CASREFGTSGGDTQYF
TRBV7-8 | NA | CASSLVGTGNTEAFF
TRBV14 | once | CASSQHTSYGYTF
TRBV5-1 | few | CASSTTSGAYNEQFF
TRBV6-2/TRBV6-3 | NA | CASSYSGGLAKNIQYF
TRBV15 | NA | CATSRRGYTGELFF
TRBV7-2 | NA | CASSRVSGGMVTDTQYF
TRBV28 | NA | CASSFETGPGQPQHF
TRBV12-3/TRBV12-4 | NA | CASSLSGNYGYTF
TRBV5-4 | NA | CASTPGGASGRQETQYF
TRBV10-3 | once | CAISEWYGDSSPLHF
TRBV15 | NA | CATSKLQGATYEQYF
TRBV19 | few | CASSRGGGNDEQFF
TRBV19 | few | CASSMTGGFGQPQHF
TRBV5-6 | NA | CASTLGGNTEAFF
TRBV6-2/TRBV6-3 | NA | CASSANRGNYGYTF
TRBV2 | many | CASRGQGMGGNTIYF
TRBV12-3/TRBV12-4 | NA | CASSLDRLGEQYF
TRBV25-1 | NA | CASSVLGTSGYNEQFF
TRBV3-1/TRBV3-2 | NA | CASSPPGLAVYNEQFF
TRBV9 | NA | CASTREPTGANVLTF
TRBV29-1 | NA | CSAYGLAGAYNEQFF
TRBV18 | NA | CASSLPGISYEQYF
TRBV10-2 | NA | CASSDRAYYEQYF
TRBV7-2 | NA | CASSLVGGGSSGELFF
TRBV7-2 | few | CASSSHSWRGLEAFF
TRBV27 | NA | CASSWTGGSQNGYTF
TRBV7-9 | NA | CASGGQGASPLHF
TRBV5-1 | NA | CASSLSTANYGYTF
TRBV7-2 | few | CASSLALDPRYEQYF
TRBV28 | NA | CASSLGQGSNQPQHF
TRBV2 | NA | CASSESIRSNEQYF
TRBV5-1 | NA | CASSFTGQTDGNTIYF
TRBV7-8 | NA | CASSFLGLNYGYTF
TRBV5-1 | NA | CASSWTLAGQNTEAFF